Reported below is one T cell receptor beta chain. Treatment described: preoperative locoregional IRX-2 cytokine immunotherapy. TCRdb's table, derived via immunoSEQ multiplex PCR, lists solely in-frame clones and lacks some. The sample includes around 34,000 clones, over 90% seen only once; the top ten take roughly 6.5%. This entry is derived from a study of preoperative IRX-2 immunotherapy in early breast cancer. This CDR3 contains 15 residues. Germline trimming cut 5 bases from V and 0 bases from J; bases unmatched to any gene: 4. Germline V gene lookup returns CDR1 SNHLY and CDR2 FYNNEI. This TCR was recovered from a human donor with breast cancer. The chain is built from TRBV2 and TRBJ1-5; 7 bases agree with TRBD1. This sample was gathered from a patient treated with IRX-2 immunotherapy. The CDR3 sequence: CASSLGTVSNQPQHF. DNA for the CDR3: TGTGCCAGCAGTTTAGGGACAGTTAGCAATCAGCCCCAGCATTTT.